This T cell receptor beta chain was profiled in a study of T cells after yellow fever vaccination. The study, taken as a whole, reports: CD4 and CD8 compartments shared a small share of clonotypes, likely from convergent recombination. Post-booster repertoires contained most primary-vaccination clones again (roughly 97% CD4, around 89% CD8).

TCRdb recomputed calls from the 5' RACE reads with MiXCR, one row per CDR3 protein. The sample has roughly 400,000 distinct CDR3 sequences; around 20% are singletons. The length of the CDR3 is 9 residues. V lost 6 bases and J 4 bases, leaving 1 base between the germline ends. Germline V CDR1 and CDR2: SNHLY, FYNNEI. As for this clonotype: Antigen unknown.

This sample comprised PBMCs, obtained before the yellow fever booster vaccination. The rearrangement joins TRBV2 to TRBJ2-7; D not certain. The clonotype comes from a man aged 18 to 35 who received the YFV17D yellow fever vaccine. The CDR3 coding sequence is TGTGCCAGCAGGTACGAGCAGTACTTC. As protein: CASRYEQYF.